The present T cell receptor (beta chain) was sequenced within a study of blood T cell repertoires in COVID-19. Authors' data handling: Scientists estimated how many nucleated cells there were by amplifying reference gene primers. The protocol was immunoSEQ multiplex PCR, while the TCRdb copy is restricted to in-frame clones and leaves out a portion. V, J and clone size reflect that table, while D and trimming were determined from the DNA. The sample lists about 480,000 clones, around nine tenths occurring once. CDR1 is MGHRA, CDR2 YSYEKL, per germline. Between the trimmed V and J ends, which lost 4 bases and 14 bases, there was a span of 12 bases. The CDR3 is 12 residues long.

V is TRBV4-1 and J is TRBJ1-6; no clear D. The TCR comes from a woman aged 60 to 75 who had recovered from COVID-19. The specimen sequenced was PBMCs or T cells enriched from blood (not recorded which). CDR3 coding DNA: TGCGCCAGCAGCCCTCCGGGGTTCACCCTCCACTTT. Its translation: CASSPPGFTLHF.